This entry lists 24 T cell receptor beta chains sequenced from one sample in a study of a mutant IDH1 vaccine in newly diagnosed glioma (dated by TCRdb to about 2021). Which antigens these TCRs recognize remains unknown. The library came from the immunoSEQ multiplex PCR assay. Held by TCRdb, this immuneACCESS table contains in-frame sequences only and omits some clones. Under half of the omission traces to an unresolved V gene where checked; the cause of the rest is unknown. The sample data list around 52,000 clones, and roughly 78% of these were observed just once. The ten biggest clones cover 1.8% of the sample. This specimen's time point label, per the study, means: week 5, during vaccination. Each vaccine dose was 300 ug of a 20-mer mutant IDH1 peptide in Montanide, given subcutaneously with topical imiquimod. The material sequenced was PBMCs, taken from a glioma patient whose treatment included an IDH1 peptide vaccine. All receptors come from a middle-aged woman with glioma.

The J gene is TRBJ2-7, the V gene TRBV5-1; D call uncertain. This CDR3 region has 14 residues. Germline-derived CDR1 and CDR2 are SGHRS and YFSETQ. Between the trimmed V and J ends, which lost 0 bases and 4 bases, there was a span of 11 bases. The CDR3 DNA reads TGCGCCAGCAGCTTGGTCGGGCAGAGGTACGAGCAGTACTTC. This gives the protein CASSLVGQRYEQYF.

Here the CDR3 reads CASSQDSHNEQFF. In DNA form, the CDR3 reads TGTGCCAGCAGCCAGGACAGCCACAATGAGCAGTTCTTC. The V call is TRBV2, the J call TRBJ2-1; a weak D match, TRBD1 (6 bases). Trimming left V 6 bases short and J 5 bases short, with 11 bases between. The CDR3 covers 13 residues. The germline V gene has CDR1 SNHLY and CDR2 FYNNEI.

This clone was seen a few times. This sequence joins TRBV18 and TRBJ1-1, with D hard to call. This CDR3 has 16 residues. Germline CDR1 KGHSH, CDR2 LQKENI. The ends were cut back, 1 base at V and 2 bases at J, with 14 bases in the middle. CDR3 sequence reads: CASSPLPDGYNTEAFF. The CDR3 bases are TGTGCCAGCTCACCACTCCCGGACGGTTATAACACTGAAGCTTTCTTT. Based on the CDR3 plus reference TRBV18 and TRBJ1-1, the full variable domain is NAGVMQNPRHLVRRRGQEARLRCSPMKGHSHVYWYRQLPEEGLKFMVYLQKENIIDESGMPKERFSAEFPKEGPSILRIQQVVRGDSAAYFCASSPLPDGYNTEAFFGQGTRLTVV.

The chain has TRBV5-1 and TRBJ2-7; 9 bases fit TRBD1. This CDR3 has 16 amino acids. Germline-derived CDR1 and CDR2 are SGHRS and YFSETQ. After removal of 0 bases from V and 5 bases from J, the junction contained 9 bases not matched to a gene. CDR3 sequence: CASSLGNRDRVHEQYF. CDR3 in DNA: TGCGCCAGCAGCTTGGGCAACCGGGACAGGGTTCACGAGCAGTACTTC.

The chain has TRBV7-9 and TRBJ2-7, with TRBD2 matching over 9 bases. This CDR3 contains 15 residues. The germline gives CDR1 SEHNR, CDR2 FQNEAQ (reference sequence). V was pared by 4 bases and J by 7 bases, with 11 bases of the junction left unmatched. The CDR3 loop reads CASSSQGRGGGEQYF. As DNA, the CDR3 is TGTGCCAGCAGCTCCCAAGGGCGGGGGGGAGGAGAGCAGTACTTC.

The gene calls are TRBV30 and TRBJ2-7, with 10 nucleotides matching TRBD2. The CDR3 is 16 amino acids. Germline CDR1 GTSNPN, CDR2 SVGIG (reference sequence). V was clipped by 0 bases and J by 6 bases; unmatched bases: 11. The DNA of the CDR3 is TGTGCCTGGAGTGTACCTAGCGGGGGTGGTTACGGCGAGCAGTACTTC. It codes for CAWSVPSGGGYGEQYF.

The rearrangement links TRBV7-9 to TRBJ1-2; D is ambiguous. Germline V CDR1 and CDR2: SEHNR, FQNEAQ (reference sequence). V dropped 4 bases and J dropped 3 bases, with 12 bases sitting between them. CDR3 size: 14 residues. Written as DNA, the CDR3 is TGTGCCAGCAGCTCCGTTGCCCTAGACTATGGCTACACCTTC. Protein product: CASSSVALDYGYTF. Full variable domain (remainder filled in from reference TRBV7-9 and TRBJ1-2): DTGVSQNPRHKITKRGQNVTFRCDPISEHNRLYWYRQTLGQGPEFLTYFQNEAQLEKSRLLSDRFSAERPKGSFSTLEIQRTEQGDSAMYLCASSSVALDYGYTFGSGTRLTVV.

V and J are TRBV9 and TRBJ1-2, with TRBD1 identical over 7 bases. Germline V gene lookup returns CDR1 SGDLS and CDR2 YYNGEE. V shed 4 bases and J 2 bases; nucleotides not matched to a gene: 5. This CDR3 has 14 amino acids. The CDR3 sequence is CASSRQGWNYGYTF. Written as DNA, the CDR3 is TGTGCCAGCAGCCGACAGGGTTGGAACTATGGCTACACCTTC.

Here the CDR3 reads CAWSRVAGNSPLHF. In DNA, the CDR3 is TGTGCCTGGAGCCGGGTAGCGGGTAATTCACCCCTCCACTTT. The rearrangement joins TRBV30 to TRBJ1-6; D uncertain. This CDR3 region has 14 residues. Germline CDR1 reads GTSNPN; CDR2 reads SVGIG (reference sequence). V lost 3 bases to trimming and J lost 6 bases, with 12 bases between them.

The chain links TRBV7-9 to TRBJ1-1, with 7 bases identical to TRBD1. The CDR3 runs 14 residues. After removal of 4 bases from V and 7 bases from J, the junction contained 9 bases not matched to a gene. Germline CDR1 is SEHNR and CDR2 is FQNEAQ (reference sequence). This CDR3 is CASSSKQGPHEAFF. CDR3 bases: TGTGCCAGCAGCTCGAAACAGGGGCCGCATGAAGCTTTCTTT.

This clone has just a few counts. This CDR3 is CASSPRAGAGGYTF. CDR3 sequence (DNA): TGTGCCAGCAGCCCCCGGGCAGGGGCGGGTGGCTACACCTTC. The chain couples TRBV5-4 to TRBJ1-2, with a tentative D call TRBD1 (6 bases). This CDR3 contains 14 residues. Germline V gene data show CDR1 as SGHNT and CDR2 as YYREEE (reference sequence). The V gene lost 4 bases and the J gene lost 7 bases, with 17 bases spanning the gap.

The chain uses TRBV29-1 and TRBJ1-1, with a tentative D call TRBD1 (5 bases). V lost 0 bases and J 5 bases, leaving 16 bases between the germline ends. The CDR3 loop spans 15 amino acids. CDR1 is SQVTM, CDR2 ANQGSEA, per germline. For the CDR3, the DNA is TGCAGCGTTGAAGACCGAGGGACCGTAGGGACTGAAGCTTTCTTT. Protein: CSVEDRGTVGTEAFF. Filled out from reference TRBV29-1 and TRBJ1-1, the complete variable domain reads SAVISQKPSRDICQRGTSLTIQCQVDSQVTMMFWYRQQPGQSLTLIATANQGSEATYESGFVIDKFPISRPNLTFSTLTVSNMSPEDSSIYLCSVEDRGTVGTEAFFGQGTRLTVV.

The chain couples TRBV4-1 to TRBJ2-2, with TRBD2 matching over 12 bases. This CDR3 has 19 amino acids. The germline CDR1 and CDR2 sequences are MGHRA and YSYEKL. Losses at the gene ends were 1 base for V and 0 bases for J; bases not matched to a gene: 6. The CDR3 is CASSQVGLAGGPNTGELFF. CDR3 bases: TGCGCCAGCAGCCAAGTAGGTCTAGCGGGGGGGCCGAACACCGGGGAGCTGTTTTTT.

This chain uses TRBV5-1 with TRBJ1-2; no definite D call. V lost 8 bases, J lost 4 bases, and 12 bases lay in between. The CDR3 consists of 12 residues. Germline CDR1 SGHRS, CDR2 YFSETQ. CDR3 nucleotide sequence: TGCGCCAGGGAGAACCACGGCTATGGCTACACCTTC. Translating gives CARENHGYGYTF.

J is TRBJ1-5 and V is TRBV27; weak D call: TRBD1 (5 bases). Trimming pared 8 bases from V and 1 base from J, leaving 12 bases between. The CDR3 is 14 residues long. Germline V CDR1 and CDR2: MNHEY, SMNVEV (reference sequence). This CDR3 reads CASAPQGSNQPQHF. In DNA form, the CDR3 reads TGTGCCAGCGCCCCCCAGGGAAGCAATCAGCCCCAGCATTTT.

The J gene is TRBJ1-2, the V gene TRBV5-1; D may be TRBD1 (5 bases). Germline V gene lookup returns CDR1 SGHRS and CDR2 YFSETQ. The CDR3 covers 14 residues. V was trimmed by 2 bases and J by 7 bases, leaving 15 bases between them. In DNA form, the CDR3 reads TGCGCCAGCAGCTTTGACTCGAGCGGGGCTGGCTACACCTTC. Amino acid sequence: CASSFDSSGAGYTF.

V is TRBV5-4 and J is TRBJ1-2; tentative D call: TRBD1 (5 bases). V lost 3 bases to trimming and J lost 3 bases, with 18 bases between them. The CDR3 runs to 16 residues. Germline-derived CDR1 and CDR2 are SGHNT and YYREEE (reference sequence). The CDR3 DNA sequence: TGTGCCAGCAGCTCGACGACCCGGGGGATCTACTATGGCTACACCTTC. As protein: CASSSTTRGIYYGYTF.

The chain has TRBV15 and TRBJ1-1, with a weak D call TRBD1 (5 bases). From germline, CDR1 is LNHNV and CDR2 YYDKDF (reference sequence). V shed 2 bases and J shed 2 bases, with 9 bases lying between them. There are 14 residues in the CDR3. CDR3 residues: CATSRRGINTEAFF. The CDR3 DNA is TGTGCCACCAGCAGACGGGGGATAAACACTGAAGCTTTCTTT.

The DNA of the CDR3 is TGTGCCAGCAGTGAGGTAGCGGGGGGGCGAAATGAGCAGTTCTTC. Amino acid sequence: CASSEVAGGRNEQFF. This chain uses TRBV6-1 with TRBJ2-1, with 11 nucleotides matching TRBD2. CDR3 length equals 15 residues. From germline, CDR1 is MNHNS and CDR2 SASEGT. Trimming took 3 bases from V and 7 from J; bases not matched to a gene: 5.

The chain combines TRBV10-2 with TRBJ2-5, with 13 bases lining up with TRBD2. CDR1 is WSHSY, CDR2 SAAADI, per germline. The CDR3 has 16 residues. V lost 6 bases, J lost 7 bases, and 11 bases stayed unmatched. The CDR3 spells CASRLTTSGGAWTQYF. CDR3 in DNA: TGCGCCAGCAGGCTGACCACTAGCGGGGGGGCTTGGACCCAGTACTTC.

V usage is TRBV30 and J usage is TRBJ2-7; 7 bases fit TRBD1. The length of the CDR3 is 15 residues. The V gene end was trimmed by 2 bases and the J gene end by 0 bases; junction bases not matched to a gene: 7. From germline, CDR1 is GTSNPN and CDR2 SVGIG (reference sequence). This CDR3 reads CAWSSGTASSYEQYF. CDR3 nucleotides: TGTGCCTGGAGTTCCGGGACAGCCAGCTCCTACGAGCAGTACTTC.

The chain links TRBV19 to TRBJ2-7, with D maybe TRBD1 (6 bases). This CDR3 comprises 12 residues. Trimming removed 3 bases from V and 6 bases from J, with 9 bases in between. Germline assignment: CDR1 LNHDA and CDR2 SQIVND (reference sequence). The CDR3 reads CASSIRGSEQYF. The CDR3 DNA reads TGTGCCAGTAGTATCAGGGGAAGCGAGCAGTACTTC. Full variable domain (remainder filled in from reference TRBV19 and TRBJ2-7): DGGITQSPKYLFRKEGQNVTLSCEQNLNHDAMYWYRQDPGQGLRLIYYSQIVNDFQKGDIAEGYSVSREKKESFPLTVTSAQKNPTAFYLCASSIRGSEQYFGPGTRLTVT.

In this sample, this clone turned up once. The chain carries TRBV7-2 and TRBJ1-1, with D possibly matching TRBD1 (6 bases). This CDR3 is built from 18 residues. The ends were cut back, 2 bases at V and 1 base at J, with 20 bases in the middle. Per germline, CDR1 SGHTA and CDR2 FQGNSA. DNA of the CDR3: TGTGCCAGCAGCTTATTCGGGTCGGGACGGGGGGCGAACACTGAAGCTTTCTTT. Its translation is CASSLFGSGRGANTEAFF.

CDR3 residues: CASSGTEPYGYTF. The CDR3 region has the DNA TGCGCCAGCAGTGGGACAGAACCCTATGGCTACACCTTC. The chain is built from TRBV10-1 and TRBJ1-2; D perhaps matches TRBD1 (6 bases). The V end lost 4 bases, the J end lost 4 bases, and 10 bases lay between the germline ends. Germline V CDR1 and CDR2: WNHNN, SYGVQD (reference sequence). This CDR3 contains 13 residues.